These 2 T cell receptor beta chains originate from one sample sequenced in a study of blood T cell repertoires in COVID-19. The data were produced by immunoSEQ multiplex PCR, yet TCRdb's version contains in-frame clones alone and is incomplete. Of hundreds of thousands of clones listed, roughly four fifths are singletons. What was sequenced was peripheral blood. All receptors derive from a woman over 75 with acute or convalescent COVID-19.

This clone appeared a single time. This rearrangement joins TRBV5-5 to TRBJ2-3; D might be TRBD2 (6 bases). This CDR3 region has 19 residues. Germline-derived CDR1 and CDR2 are SGHKS and YYEKEE (reference sequence). V was shortened by 2 bases and J by 0 bases, with 22 bases between the two germline ends. The CDR3 protein is CASSFVLSAGSTSTDTQYF. The CDR3 DNA follows: TGTGCCAGCAGCTTTGTTTTGTCGGCCGGGAGCACTAGCACAGATACGCAGTATTTT.

V usage is TRBV11-2 and J usage is TRBJ2-7; 12 bases line up with TRBD1. CDR1 is SGHAT, CDR2 FQNNGV, per germline. The V segment lost 5 bases and the J segment 6 bases; nucleotides outside the gene matches: 5. There are 14 residues in the CDR3. For the CDR3, the DNA is TGTGCCAGCAGCCTGGGACAGGGGGCCGTCGAGCAGTACTTC. This translates into CASSLGQGAVEQYF.